This T cell receptor (beta chain) was profiled in a study of beta chain features in type 1 diabetes. Study at large: Over all samples combined, fewer than 130,000,000 sorted cells were examined.

The CDR3 contains 14 residues. The germline V gene encodes CDR1 LNHNV and CDR2 YYDKDF (reference sequence). Trimming took 6 bases from V and 2 from J, leaving 13 bases between them. The isolated RNA, all of it, was reverse transcribed, so expressed TCRB transcripts were what got sequenced. Sequencing was performed with immunoSEQ multiplex PCR; in TCRdb, only in-frame clones are kept and a portion is missing. The sample carries under 550,000 clones, about an eighth recorded once. The source is a woman aged 18-29 years in good health. The chain links TRBV15 to TRBJ1-2; D is unresolved. Sequenced: naive CD4+ T cells from blood. In DNA, the CDR3 is TGTGCCACCAGGGAAGGAAGGTTGAACTATGGCTACACCTTC. The encoded protein is CATREGRLNYGYTF.